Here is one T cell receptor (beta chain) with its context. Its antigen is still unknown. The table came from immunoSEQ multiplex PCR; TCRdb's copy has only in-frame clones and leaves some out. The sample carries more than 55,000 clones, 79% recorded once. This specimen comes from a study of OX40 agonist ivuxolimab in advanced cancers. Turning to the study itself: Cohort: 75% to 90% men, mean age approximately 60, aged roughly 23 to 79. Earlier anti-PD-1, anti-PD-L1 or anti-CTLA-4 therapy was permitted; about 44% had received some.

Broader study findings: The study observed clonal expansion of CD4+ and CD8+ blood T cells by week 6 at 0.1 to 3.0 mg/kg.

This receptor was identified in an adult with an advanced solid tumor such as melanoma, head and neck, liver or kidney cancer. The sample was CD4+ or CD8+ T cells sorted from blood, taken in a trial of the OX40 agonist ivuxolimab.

The CDR3 spells CASGMYGGDTEAFF. CDR3 DNA sequence: TGTGCCAGCGGAATGTATGGGGGCGACACTGAAGCTTTCTTT. The rearrangement links TRBV9 to TRBJ1-1; tentative D call: TRBD1 (6 bases). The V and J ends lost 7 bases and 3 bases respectively, with 16 bases between them. The CDR3 contains 14 residues. The germline V gene has CDR1 SGDLS and CDR2 YYNGEE.